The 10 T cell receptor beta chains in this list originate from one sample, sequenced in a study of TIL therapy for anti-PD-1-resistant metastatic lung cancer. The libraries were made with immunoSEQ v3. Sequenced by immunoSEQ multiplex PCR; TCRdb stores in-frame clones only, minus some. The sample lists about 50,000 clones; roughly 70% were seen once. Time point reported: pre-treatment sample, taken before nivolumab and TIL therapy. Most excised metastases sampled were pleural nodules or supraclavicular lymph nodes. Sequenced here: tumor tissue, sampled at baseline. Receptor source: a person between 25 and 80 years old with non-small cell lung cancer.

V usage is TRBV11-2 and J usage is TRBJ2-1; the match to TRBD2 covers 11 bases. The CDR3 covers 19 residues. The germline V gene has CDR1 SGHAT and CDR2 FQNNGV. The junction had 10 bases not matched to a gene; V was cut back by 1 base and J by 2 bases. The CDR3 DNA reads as TGTGCCAGCAGCTTAGTGGGACAGCATAGCGGGAGGGCCTACAATGAGCAGTTCTTC. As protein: CASSLVGQHSGRAYNEQFF.

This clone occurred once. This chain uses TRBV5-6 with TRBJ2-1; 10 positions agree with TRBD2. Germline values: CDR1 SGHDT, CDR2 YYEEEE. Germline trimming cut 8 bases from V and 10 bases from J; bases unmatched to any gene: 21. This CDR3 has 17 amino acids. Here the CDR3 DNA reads TGTGCCAGTATAGCTAGCGGGGGATTCCGGGTATGGACGGAGCAGTTCTTC. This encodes CASIASGGFRVWTEQFF.

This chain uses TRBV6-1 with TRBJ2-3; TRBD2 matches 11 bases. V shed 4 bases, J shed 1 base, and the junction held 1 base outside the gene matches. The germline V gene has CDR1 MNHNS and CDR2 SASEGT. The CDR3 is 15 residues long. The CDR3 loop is CASSVAGGRTDTQYF. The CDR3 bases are TGTGCCAGCAGTGTAGCGGGGGGGCGCACAGATACGCAGTATTTT.

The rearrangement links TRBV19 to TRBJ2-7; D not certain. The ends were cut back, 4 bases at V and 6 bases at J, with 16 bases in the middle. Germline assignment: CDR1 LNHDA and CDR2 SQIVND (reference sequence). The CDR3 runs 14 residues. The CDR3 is CASSTRPAGFEQYF. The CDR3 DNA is TGTGCCAGTAGTACCCGGCCGGCCGGGTTCGAGCAGTACTTC.

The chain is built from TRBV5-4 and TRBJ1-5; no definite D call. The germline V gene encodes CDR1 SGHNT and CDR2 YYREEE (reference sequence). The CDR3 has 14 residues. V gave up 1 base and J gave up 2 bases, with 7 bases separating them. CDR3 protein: CASSLNGGNQPQHF. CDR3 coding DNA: TGTGCCAGCAGCTTGAATGGGGGCAATCAGCCCCAGCATTTT.

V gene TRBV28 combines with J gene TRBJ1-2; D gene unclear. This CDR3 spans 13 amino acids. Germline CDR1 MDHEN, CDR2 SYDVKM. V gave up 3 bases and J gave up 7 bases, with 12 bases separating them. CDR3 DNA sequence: TGTGCCAGCAGTTTGAGGAGGGAACGTGGCTACACCTTC. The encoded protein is CASSLRRERGYTF.

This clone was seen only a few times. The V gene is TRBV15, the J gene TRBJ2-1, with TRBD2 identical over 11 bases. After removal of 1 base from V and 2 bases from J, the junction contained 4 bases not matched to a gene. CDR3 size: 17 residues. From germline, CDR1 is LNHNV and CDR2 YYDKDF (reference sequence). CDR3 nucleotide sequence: TGTGCCACCAGCAGAGGAATGGGACTAGCGGCCTACAATGAGCAGTTCTTC. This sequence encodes CATSRGMGLAAYNEQFF. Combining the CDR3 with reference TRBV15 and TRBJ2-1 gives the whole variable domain DAMVIQNPRYQVTQFGKPVTLSCSQTLNHNVMYWYQQKSSQAPKLLFHYYDKDFNNEADTPDNFQSRRPNTSFCFLDIRSPGLGDTAMYLCATSRGMGLAAYNEQFFGPGTRLTVL.

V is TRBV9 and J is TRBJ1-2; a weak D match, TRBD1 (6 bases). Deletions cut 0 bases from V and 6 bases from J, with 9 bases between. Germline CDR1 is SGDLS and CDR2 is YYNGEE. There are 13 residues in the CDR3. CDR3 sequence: CASSVEGVHGYTF. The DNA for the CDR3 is TGTGCCAGCAGCGTAGAGGGGGTCCATGGCTACACCTTC.

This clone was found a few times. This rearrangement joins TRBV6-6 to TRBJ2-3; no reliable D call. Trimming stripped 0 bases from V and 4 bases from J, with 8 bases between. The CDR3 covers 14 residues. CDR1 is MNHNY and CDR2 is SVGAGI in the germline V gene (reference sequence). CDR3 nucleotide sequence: TGTGCCAGCAGTTACTCGATCTTCTCAGATACGCAGTATTTT. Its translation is CASSYSIFSDTQYF.

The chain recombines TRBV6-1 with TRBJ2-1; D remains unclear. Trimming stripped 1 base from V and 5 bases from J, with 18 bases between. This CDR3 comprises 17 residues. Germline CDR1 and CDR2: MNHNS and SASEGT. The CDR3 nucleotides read TGTGCCAGCAGTGAAGGAGGACCGATTGCCTTCAACAATGAGCAGTTCTTC. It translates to CASSEGGPIAFNNEQFF.